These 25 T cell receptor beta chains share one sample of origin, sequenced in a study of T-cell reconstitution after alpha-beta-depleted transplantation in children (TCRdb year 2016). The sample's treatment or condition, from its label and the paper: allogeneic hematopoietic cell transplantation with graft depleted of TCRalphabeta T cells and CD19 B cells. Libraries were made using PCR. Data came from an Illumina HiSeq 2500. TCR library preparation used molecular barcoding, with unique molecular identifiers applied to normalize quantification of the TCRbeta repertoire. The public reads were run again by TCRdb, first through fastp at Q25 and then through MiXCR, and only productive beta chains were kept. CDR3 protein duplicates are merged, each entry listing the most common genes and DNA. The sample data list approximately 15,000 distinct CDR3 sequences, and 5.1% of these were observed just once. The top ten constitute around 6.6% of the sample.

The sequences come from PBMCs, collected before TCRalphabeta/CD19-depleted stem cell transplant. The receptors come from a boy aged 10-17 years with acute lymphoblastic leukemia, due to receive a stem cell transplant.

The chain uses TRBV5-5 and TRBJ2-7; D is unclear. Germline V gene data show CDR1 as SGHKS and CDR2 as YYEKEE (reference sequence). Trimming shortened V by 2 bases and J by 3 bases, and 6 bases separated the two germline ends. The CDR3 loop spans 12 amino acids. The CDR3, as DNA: TGTGCCAGCAGCTTTGGGCTCTACGAGCAGTACTTC. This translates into CASSFGLYEQYF.

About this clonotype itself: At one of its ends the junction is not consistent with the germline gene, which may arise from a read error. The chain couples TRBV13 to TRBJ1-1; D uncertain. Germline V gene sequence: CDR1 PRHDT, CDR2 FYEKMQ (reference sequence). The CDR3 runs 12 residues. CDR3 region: CASSLGLPSGDF. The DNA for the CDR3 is TGTGCCAGCAGCTTAGGCCTCCCGTCTGGGGACTTT. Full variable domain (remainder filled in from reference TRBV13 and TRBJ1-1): AAGVIQSPRHLIKEKRETATLKCYPIPRHDTVYWYQQGPGQDPQFLISFYEKMQSDKGSIPDRFSAQQFSDYHSELNMSSLELGDSALYFCASSLGLPSGDFGQGTRLTVV.

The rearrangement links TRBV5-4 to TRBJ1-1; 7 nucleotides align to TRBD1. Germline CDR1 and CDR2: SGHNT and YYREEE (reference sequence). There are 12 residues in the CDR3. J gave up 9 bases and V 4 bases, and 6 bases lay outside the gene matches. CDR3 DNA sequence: TGTGCCAGCAGCGATGGGGACAGCCAAGCTTTCTTT. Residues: CASSDGDSQAFF.

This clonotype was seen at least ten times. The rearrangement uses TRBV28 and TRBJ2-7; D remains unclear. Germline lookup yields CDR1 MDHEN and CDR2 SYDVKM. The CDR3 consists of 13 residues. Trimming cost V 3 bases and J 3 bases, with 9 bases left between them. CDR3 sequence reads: CASSFDPGYEQYF. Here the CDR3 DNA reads TGTGCCAGCAGTTTCGATCCGGGCTACGAGCAGTACTTC.

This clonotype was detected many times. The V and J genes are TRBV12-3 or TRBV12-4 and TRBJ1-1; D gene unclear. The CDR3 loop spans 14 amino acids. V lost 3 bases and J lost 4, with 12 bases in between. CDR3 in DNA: TGTGCCAGCAGTTTTTCCGCAGGACCCACTGAAGCTTTCTTT. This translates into CASSFSAGPTEAFF.

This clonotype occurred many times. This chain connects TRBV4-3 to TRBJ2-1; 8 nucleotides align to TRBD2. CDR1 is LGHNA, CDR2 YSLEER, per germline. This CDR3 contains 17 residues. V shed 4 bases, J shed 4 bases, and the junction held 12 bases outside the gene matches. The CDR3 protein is CASSRGRSGGRYNEQFF. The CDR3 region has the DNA TGCGCCAGCAGCCGGGGACGGAGCGGGGGACGGTACAATGAGCAGTTCTTC.

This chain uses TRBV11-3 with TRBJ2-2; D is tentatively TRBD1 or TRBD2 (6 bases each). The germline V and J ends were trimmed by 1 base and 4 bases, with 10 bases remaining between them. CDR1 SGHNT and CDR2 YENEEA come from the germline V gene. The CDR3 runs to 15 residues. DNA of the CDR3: TGTGCCAGCAGCTTAGGGGGGGCTCTCACCGGGGAGCTGTTTTTT. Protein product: CASSLGGALTGELFF.

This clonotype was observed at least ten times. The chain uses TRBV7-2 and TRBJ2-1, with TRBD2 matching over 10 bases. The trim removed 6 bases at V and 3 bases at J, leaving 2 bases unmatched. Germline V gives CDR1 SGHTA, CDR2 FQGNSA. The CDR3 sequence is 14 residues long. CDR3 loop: CASRSGGGYNEQFF. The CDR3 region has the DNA TGTGCCAGCAGGAGCGGGGGGGGCTACAATGAGCAGTTCTTC.

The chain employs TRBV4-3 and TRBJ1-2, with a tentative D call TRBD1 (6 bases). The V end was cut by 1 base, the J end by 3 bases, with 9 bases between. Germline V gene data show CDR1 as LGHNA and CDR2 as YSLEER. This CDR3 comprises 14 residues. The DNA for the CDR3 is TGCGCCAGCAGCCAAGCACAGGGCGACTATGGCTACACCTTC. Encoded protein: CASSQAQGDYGYTF.

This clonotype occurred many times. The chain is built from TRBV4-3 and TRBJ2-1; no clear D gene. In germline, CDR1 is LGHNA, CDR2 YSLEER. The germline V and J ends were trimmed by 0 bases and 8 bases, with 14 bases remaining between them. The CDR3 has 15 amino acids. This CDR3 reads CASSQDPGDGDEQFF. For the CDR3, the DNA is TGCGCCAGCAGCCAAGATCCAGGTGATGGGGATGAGCAGTTCTTC.

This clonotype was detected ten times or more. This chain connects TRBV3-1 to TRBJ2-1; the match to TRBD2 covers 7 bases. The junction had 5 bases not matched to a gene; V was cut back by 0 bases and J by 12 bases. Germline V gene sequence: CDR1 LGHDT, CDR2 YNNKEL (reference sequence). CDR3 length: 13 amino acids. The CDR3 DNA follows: TGTGCCAGCAGCCAAGAGGGCGGGAGTGGGCAGTTCTTC. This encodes CASSQEGGSGQFF.

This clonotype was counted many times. CDR3 protein: CASSQIRYQETQYF. In DNA form, the CDR3 reads TGTGCCAGCAGCCAAATCCGGTACCAAGAGACCCAGTACTTC. The rearrangement joins TRBV7-9 to TRBJ2-5; D ambiguous. V was trimmed by 5 bases and J by 0 bases, leaving 10 bases between them. CDR3 size: 14 residues. Germline CDR1 reads SEHNR; CDR2 reads FQNEAQ (reference sequence).

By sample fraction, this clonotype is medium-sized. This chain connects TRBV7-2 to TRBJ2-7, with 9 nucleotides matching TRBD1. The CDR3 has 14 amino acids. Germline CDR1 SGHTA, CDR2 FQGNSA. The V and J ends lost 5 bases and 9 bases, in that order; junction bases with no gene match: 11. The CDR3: CASSQLTGGRRQYF. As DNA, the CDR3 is TGTGCCAGCAGCCAATTGACAGGGGGTAGGCGGCAGTACTTC. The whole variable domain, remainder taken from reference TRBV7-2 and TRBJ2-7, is GAGVSQSPSNKVTEKGKDVELRCDPISGHTALYWYRQSLGQGLEFLIYFQGNSAPDKSGLPSDRFSAERTGGSVSTLTIQRTQQEDSAVYLCASSQLTGGRRQYFGPGTRLTVT.

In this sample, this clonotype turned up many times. The DNA of the CDR3 is TGTGCCAGCAGCTTACAGGGACAGGGGCTCGGGGAGCTGTTTTTT. It encodes CASSLQGQGLGELFF. The gene calls are TRBV7-2 and TRBJ2-2; TRBD1 aligns across 10 bases. Germline V gives CDR1 SGHTA, CDR2 FQGNSA. The CDR3 loop spans 15 amino acids. The J segment lost 7 bases and the V segment lost 2 bases, leaving 4 bases of the junction unmatched. Looking up the rest from reference TRBV7-2 and TRBJ2-2 gives the full variable domain: GAGVSQSPSNKVTEKGKDVELRCDPISGHTALYWYRQSLGQGLEFLIYFQGNSAPDKSGLPSDRFSAERTGGSVSTLTIQRTQQEDSAVYLCASSLQGQGLGELFFGEGSRLTVL.

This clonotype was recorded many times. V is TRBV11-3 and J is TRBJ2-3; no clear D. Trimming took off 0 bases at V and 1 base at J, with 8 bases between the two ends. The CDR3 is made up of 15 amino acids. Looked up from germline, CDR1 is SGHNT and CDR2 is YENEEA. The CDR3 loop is CASSLENSRTDTQYF. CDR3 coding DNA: TGTGCCAGCAGCTTAGAGAACTCTCGCACAGATACGCAGTATTTT.

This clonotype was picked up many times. The CDR3 DNA sequence: TGCGCCAGCAGCCGAGGCCCGCTGGTCGGGAGGGGGACCGGGGAGCTGTTTTTT. This codes for CASSRGPLVGRGTGELFF. V is TRBV4-3 and J is TRBJ2-2, with TRBD2 matching 8 bases. Germline V CDR1 and CDR2: LGHNA, YSLEER. This CDR3 is 18 amino acids long. V lost 4 bases and J lost 5; bases outside the gene matches: 15.

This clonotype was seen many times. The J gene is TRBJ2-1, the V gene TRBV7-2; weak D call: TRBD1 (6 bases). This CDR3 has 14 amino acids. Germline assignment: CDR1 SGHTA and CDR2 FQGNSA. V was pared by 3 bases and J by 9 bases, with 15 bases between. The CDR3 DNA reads TGTGCCAGCAGCTTCCAGGGACAAGTAACTGAGCAGTTCTTC. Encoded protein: CASSFQGQVTEQFF.

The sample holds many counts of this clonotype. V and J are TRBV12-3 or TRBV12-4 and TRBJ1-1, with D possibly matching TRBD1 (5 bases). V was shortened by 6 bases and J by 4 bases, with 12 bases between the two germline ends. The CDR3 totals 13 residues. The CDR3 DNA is TGTGCCAGCAGGCAGGGTGTAGGCACTGAAGCTTTCTTT. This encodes CASRQGVGTEAFF.

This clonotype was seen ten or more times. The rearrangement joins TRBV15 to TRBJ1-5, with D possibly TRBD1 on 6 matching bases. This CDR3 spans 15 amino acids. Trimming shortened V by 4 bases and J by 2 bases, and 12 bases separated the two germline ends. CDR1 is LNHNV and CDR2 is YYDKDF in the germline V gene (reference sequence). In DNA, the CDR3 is TGTGCCACCAGCATCAACAGGGACCGCAATCAGCCCCAGCATTTT. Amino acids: CATSINRDRNQPQHF.

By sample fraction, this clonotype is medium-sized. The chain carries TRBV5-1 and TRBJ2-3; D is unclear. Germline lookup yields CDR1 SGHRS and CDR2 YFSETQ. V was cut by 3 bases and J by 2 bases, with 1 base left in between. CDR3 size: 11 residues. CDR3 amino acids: CASSYTDTQYF. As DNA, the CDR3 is TGCGCCAGCAGCTACACAGATACGCAGTATTTT.

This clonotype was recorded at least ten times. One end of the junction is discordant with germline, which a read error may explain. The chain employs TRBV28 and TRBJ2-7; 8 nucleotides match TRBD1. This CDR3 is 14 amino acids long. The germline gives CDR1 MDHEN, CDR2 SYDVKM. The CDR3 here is CASSLRAGTGGHNF. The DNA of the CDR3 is TGTGCCAGCAGTTTAAGGGCCGGGACAGGCGGCCACAATTTC.

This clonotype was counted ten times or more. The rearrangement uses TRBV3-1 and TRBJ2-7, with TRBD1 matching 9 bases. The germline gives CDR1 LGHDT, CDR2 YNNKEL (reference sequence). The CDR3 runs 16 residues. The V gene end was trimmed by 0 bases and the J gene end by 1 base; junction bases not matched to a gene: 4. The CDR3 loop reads CASSQERTGASYEQYF. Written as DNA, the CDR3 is TGTGCCAGCAGCCAAGAAAGGACAGGGGCTTCCTACGAGCAGTACTTC.

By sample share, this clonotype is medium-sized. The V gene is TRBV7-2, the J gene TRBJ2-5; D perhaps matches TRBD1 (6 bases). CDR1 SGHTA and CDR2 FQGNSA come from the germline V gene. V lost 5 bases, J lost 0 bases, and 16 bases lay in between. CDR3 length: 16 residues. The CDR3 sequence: CASSPQTRGYQETQYF. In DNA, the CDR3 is TGTGCCAGCAGCCCCCAAACCAGGGGATACCAAGAGACCCAGTACTTC.

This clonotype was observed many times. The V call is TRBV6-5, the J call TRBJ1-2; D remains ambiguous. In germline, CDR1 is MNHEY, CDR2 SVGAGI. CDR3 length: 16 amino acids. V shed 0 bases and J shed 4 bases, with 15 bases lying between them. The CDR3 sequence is CASSYSSFQGRYGYTF. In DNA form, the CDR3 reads TGTGCCAGCAGTTACTCGAGTTTTCAAGGGCGCTATGGCTACACCTTC.

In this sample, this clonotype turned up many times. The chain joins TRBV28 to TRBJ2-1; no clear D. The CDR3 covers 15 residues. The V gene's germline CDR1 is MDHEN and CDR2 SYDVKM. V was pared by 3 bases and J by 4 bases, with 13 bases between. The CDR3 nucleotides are TGTGCCAGCAGTTTTACTCAATTTGGTTACAATGAGCAGTTCTTC. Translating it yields CASSFTQFGYNEQFF. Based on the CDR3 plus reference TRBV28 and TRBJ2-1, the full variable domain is DVKVTQSSRYLVKRTGEKVFLECVQDMDHENMFWYRQDPGLGLRLIYFSYDVKMKEKGDIPEGYSVSREKKERFSLILESASTNQTSMYLCASSFTQFGYNEQFFGPGTRLTVL.